Following are 23 T cell receptor beta chains from one sample sequenced in a study of cytomegalovirus exposure and HLA in healthy donors. A multiplex PCR was run with 60 Vbeta primers and 13 Jbeta primers. Profiled with immunoSEQ multiplex PCR; TCRdb holds only in-frame clones, not every one. The table includes some 130,000 clones, more than 65% detected once. The sequencing sample was made of PBMCs. The receptors derive from a woman aged 60-70 years in good health and CMV-seropositive.

The genes are TRBV5-1 and TRBJ1-2, with D perhaps TRBD1 (6 bases). V was shortened by 4 bases and J by 0 bases, with 25 bases between the two germline ends. Germline V CDR1 and CDR2: SGHRS, YFSETQ. This CDR3 comprises 19 residues. CDR3 region: CASSRPLQGTGAANYGYTF. CDR3 coding DNA: TGCGCCAGCAGCCGCCCCCTACAGGGAACTGGGGCAGCTAACTATGGCTACACCTTC. The whole variable domain, filled in from reference TRBV5-1 and TRBJ1-2, reads KAGVTQTPRYLIKTRGQQVTLSCSPISGHRSVSWYQQTPGQGLQFLFEYFSETQRNKGNFPGRFSGRQFSNSRSEMNVSTLELGDSALYLCASSRPLQGTGAANYGYTFGSGTRLTVV.

CDR3 nucleotide sequence: TGTGCCAGCAGCTTAGGACCTTCACTGCCTAGTTCGGAGACCCAGTACTTC. It specifies CASSLGPSLPSSETQYF. The chain couples TRBV7-8 to TRBJ2-5, with no clear D. Trimming cost V 1 base and J 5 bases, with 20 bases left between them. This CDR3 has 17 residues. Germline V gene data show CDR1 as SGHVS and CDR2 as FQNEAQ.

On this clone: Other DNA sequences in the same sample also yield this CDR3. The chain uses TRBV11-2 and TRBJ1-2; 7 nucleotides agree with TRBD1. The germline V gene encodes CDR1 SGHAT and CDR2 FQNNGV. V shed 5 bases and J 5 bases; nucleotides not matched to a gene: 5. The CDR3 sequence is 13 residues long. The CDR3 reads CASSPGQDYGYTF. The CDR3 bases are TGTGCCAGCAGCCCAGGACAGGATTATGGCTACACCTTC.

This clone has only a few counts. V and J are TRBV7-2 and TRBJ2-5, with D uncertain. This CDR3 is 14 amino acids long. Between the trimmed V and J ends, which lost 1 base and 5 bases, there was a span of 11 bases. In germline, CDR1 is SGHTA, CDR2 FQGNSA. CDR3 sequence (DNA): TGTGCCAGCAGCTTAGTCGGTCCCCTGGAGACCCAGTACTTC. This sequence encodes CASSLVGPLETQYF.

The CDR3 nucleotides read TGTGCCAGCAGGCGCTATAGCTCTGGAAACACCATATATTTT. It encodes CASRRYSSGNTIYF. The V call is TRBV6-5, the J call TRBJ1-3, with D unclear. CDR3 size: 14 residues. Per germline, CDR1 MNHEY and CDR2 SVGAGI. Trimming removed 6 bases at V and 0 bases at J, with 9 bases between.

The chain combines TRBV7-8 with TRBJ1-1, with a weak D call TRBD1 (5 bases). The CDR3 runs to 17 residues. The ends were cut back, 1 base at V and 4 bases at J, with 19 bases in the middle. Per the germline V gene, CDR1 is SGHVS and CDR2 is FQNEAQ. The CDR3 is CASSLGRGGSGITEAFF. The CDR3 region has the DNA TGTGCCAGCAGCTTAGGGAGGGGCGGATCGGGGATCACTGAAGCTTTCTTT.

In this sample, this clone turned up a few times. The chain carries TRBV19 and TRBJ2-1, with 12 bases identical to TRBD1. Germline V gene sequence: CDR1 LNHDA, CDR2 SQIVND (reference sequence). This CDR3 spans 18 amino acids. J gave up 3 bases and V 5 bases, and 11 bases lay outside the gene matches. The CDR3 bases are TGTGCCAGTAGTTTGGGACAGGGGGCGCATCTAAACTACAATGAGCAGTTCTTC. Amino acids: CASSLGQGAHLNYNEQFF.

The chain uses TRBV10-2 and TRBJ1-1; 9 bases align to TRBD1. Trimming cost V 0 bases and J 4 bases; bases outside gene matches: 9. Germline CDR1 WSHSY, CDR2 SAAADI. The CDR3 loop spans 17 amino acids. In DNA, the CDR3 is TGCGCCAGCAGTGAGTCCATTTCCGGGACAGGGATCACTGAAGCTTTCTTT. Its translation: CASSESISGTGITEAFF.

This clone showed up just a few times. The rearrangement uses TRBV6-5 and TRBJ1-1, with a weak D call TRBD1 (5 bases). CDR3 length equals 15 residues. V lost 0 bases and J 0 bases, leaving 8 bases between the germline ends. From germline, CDR1 is MNHEY and CDR2 SVGAGI. The CDR3 region is CASSYSWTMNTEAFF. CDR3 sequence (DNA): TGTGCCAGCAGTTACTCGTGGACAATGAACACTGAAGCTTTCTTT.

The chain recombines TRBV5-1 with TRBJ1-4; 8 positions match TRBD1. Trimming cost V 2 bases and J 6 bases; bases outside gene matches: 3. Germline assignment: CDR1 SGHRS and CDR2 YFSETQ. CDR3 size: 14 residues. The chain's CDR3 is CASSFRGLDEKLFF. The CDR3, as DNA: TGCGCCAGCAGCTTCAGGGGGCTGGATGAAAAACTGTTTTTT.

CDR3 loop: CASSPRPAEINYGYTF. The CDR3 DNA sequence: TGCGCCAGCAGCCCGAGGCCCGCCGAGATTAACTATGGCTACACCTTC. The chain recombines TRBV4-1 with TRBJ1-2; unclear D gene. Trimming removed 4 bases from V and 1 base from J, with 16 bases in between. CDR3 size: 16 residues. CDR1 MGHRA and CDR2 YSYEKL come from the germline V gene.

V usage is TRBV10-3 and J usage is TRBJ1-2, with 8 bases matching TRBD1. This CDR3 is 16 amino acids long. With 3 bases clipped from V and 3 bases from J, the junction kept 9 bases outside the gene matches. Germline lookup yields CDR1 ENHRY and CDR2 SYGVKD. CDR3 sequence reads: CAISDFRDRTHYGYTF. CDR3 sequence (DNA): TGTGCCATCAGTGATTTCCGGGACAGGACCCACTATGGCTACACCTTC.

The V call is TRBV5-1, the J call TRBJ1-1, with D maybe TRBD1 (6 bases). This CDR3 region has 13 residues. Trimming shortened V by 2 bases and J by 4 bases, and 9 bases separated the two germline ends. Germline CDR1 and CDR2: SGHRS and YFSETQ. The CDR3 bases are TGCGCCAGCAGCTTTAGAGGGGGCACTGAAGCTTTCTTT. As protein: CASSFRGGTEAFF.

Remarks on this clone: The junction does not match germline at one end; this may be a read error. The chain joins TRBV7-7 to TRBJ2-3; D might be TRBD1 (5 bases). Germline V gene sequence: CDR1 SSHAT, CDR2 FNYEAQ (reference sequence). This CDR3 contains 14 residues. The CDR3 nucleotides are TGTGCTAGCAGCTTAGCTACTGAGCAGGGTACGCAGTATTTT. This gives the protein CASSLATEQGTQYF.

The V gene is TRBV5-1, the J gene TRBJ2-7; 7 bases fit TRBD2. Germline CDR1 and CDR2: SGHRS and YFSETQ. The J segment lost 4 bases and the V segment lost 1 base, leaving 2 bases of the junction unmatched. This CDR3 comprises 13 residues. In DNA, the CDR3 is TGCGCCAGCAGCTTGTGGGGGGGGTACGAGCAGTACTTC. This codes for CASSLWGGYEQYF.

This clone turned up a few times. The CDR3 region is CASSESGDRALHF. The CDR3 DNA reads TGCGCCAGCAGTGAGTCCGGCGACCGGGCCCTCCACTTT. The chain uses TRBV10-1 and TRBJ1-6; D gene uncertain. CDR1 and CDR2 (germline): WNHNN, SYGVQD (reference sequence). V lost 0 bases, J lost 14 bases, and 11 bases lay in between. This CDR3 contains 13 residues.

This clone was detected a few times. V and J are TRBV5-6 and TRBJ1-2; D is unclear. Germline V gene sequence: CDR1 SGHDT, CDR2 YYEEEE. The CDR3 has 12 amino acids. V was pared by 3 bases and J by 11 bases, with 14 bases between. Written as DNA, the CDR3 is TGTGCCAGCAGCTCTCAGAGGTACGGATACACCTTC. This sequence encodes CASSSQRYGYTF.

The chain couples TRBV7-2 to TRBJ1-5; TRBD1 matches at 8 bases. V was clipped by 5 bases and J by 2 bases; unmatched bases: 2. Germline CDR1 and CDR2: SGHTA and FQGNSA. The CDR3 length is 14 residues. DNA of the CDR3: TGTGCCAGCAGCGGACAGGGAGGCAATCAGCCCCAGCATTTT. Its protein product is CASSGQGGNQPQHF.

The V gene is TRBV19, the J gene TRBJ1-5; D remains ambiguous. The V gene lost 6 bases and the J gene lost 6 bases, with 15 bases spanning the gap. The CDR3 spans 14 residues. Germline CDR1 and CDR2: LNHDA and SQIVND (reference sequence). DNA of the CDR3: TGTGCCAGTAGGAACGACTGGGAGGGTCAGCCCCAGCATTTT. It yields the protein CASRNDWEGQPQHF.

V usage is TRBV16 and J usage is TRBJ1-3; 8 bases fit TRBD1. Trimming cost V 4 bases and J 2 bases; bases outside gene matches: 4. This CDR3 contains 15 residues. Germline V CDR1 and CDR2: KGHSY, FQNENV. The CDR3 coding sequence is TGTGCCAGCAGCCCAAGACAGGGGACTGGAAACACCATATATTTT. Residues: CASSPRQGTGNTIYF.

As regards this clone: This same CDR3 is encoded by further DNA sequences in the sample. V gene TRBV5-1 combines with J gene TRBJ1-1; a weak D match, TRBD1 (5 bases). CDR3 length equals 14 residues. CDR1 and CDR2 (germline): SGHRS, YFSETQ. The V gene lost 7 bases and the J gene lost 0 bases, with 13 bases spanning the gap. CDR3 residues: CASSFDRLNTEAFF. The DNA for the CDR3 is TGCGCCAGCTCCTTCGACAGACTGAACACTGAAGCTTTCTTT.

J is TRBJ1-5 and V is TRBV6-5, with D uncertain. The V gene lost 6 bases and the J gene lost 2 bases, with 14 bases spanning the gap. The CDR3 covers 15 residues. CDR1 is MNHEY and CDR2 is SVGAGI in the germline V gene. The CDR3 protein is CASRPRTPRNQPQHF. DNA for the CDR3: TGTGCCAGCAGACCAAGGACTCCCCGCAATCAGCCCCAGCATTTT.

CDR3 protein: CASSLGAVRGTEAFF. DNA for the CDR3: TGCGCCAGCAGCTTGGGGGCGGTAAGGGGGACTGAAGCTTTCTTT. This sequence joins TRBV5-1 and TRBJ1-1; tentatively, D is TRBD1 (6 bases). The ends were cut back, 0 bases at V and 5 bases at J, with 14 bases in the middle. Germline V CDR1 and CDR2: SGHRS, YFSETQ. CDR3 length: 15 residues.